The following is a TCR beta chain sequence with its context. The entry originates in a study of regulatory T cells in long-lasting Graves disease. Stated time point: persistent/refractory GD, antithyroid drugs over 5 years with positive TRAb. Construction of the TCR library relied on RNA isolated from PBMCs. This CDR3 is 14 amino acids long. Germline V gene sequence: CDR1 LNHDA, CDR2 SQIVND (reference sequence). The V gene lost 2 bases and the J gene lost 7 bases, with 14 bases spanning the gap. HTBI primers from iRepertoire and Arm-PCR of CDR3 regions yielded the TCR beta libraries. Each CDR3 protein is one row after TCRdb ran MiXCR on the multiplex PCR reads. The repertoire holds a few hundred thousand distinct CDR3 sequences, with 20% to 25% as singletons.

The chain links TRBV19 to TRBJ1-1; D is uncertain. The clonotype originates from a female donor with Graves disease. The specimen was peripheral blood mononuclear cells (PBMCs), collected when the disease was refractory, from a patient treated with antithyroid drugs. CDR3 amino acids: CASSIWRTNGEAFF. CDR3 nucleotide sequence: TGTGCCAGTAGTATATGGAGAACTAATGGTGAAGCTTTCTTT.